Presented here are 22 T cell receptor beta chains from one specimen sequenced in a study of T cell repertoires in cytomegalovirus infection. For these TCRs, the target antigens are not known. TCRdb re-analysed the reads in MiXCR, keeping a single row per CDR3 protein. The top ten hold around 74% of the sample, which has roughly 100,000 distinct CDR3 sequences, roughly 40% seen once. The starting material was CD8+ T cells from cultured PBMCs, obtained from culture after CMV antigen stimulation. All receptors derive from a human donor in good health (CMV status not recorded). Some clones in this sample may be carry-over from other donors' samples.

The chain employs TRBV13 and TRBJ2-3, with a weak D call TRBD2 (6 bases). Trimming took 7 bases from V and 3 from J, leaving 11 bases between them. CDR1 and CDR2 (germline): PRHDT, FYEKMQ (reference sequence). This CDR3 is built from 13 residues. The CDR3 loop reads CASMGGLTDTQYF. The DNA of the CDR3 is TGTGCCAGCATGGGGGGATTGACAGATACGCAGTATTTT.

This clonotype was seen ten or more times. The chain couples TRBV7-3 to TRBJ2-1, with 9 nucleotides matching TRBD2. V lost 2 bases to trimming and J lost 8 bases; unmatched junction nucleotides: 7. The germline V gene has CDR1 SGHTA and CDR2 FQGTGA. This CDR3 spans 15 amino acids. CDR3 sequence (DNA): TGTGCCAGCAGCTTACTGGCGGGGGGGCTTGATGAGCAGTTCTTC. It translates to CASSLLAGGLDEQFF.

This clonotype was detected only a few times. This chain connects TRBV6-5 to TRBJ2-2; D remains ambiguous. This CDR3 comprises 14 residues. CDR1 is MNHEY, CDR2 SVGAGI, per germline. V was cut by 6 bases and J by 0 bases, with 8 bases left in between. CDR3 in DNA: TGTGCCAGCAGGCCGGGCCCGAACACCGGGGAGCTGTTTTTT. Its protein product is CASRPGPNTGELFF.

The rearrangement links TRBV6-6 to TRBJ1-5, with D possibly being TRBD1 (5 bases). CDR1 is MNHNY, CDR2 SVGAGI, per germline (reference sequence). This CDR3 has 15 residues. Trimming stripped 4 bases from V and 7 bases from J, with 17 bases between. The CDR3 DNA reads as TGTGCCAGCAGTTCCCTGGCAGGGACTCACCAGCCCCAGCATTTT. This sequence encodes CASSSLAGTHQPQHF.

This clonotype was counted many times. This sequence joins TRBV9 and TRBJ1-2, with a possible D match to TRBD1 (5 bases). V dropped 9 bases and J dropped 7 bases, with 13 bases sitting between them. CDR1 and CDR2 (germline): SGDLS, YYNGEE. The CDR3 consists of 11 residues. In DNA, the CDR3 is TGTGCCACCAAGCAGGGTTTTGGCTACACCTTC. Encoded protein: CATKQGFGYTF.

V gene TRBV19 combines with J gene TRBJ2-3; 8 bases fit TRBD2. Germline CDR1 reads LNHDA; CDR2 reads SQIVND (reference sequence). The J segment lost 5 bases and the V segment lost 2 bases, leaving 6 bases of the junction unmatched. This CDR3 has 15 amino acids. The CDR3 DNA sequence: TGTGCCAGTAGTATAATCGGACTAGCAAGAGATACGCAGTATTTT. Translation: CASSIIGLARDTQYF.

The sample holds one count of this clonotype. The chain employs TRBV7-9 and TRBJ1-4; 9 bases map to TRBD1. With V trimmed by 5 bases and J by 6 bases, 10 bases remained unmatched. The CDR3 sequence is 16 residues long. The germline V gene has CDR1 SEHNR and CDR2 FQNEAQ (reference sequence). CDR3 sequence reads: CASSPSGTGKDEKLFF. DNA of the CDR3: TGTGCCAGCAGCCCGTCCGGGACAGGGAAGGATGAAAAACTGTTTTTT.

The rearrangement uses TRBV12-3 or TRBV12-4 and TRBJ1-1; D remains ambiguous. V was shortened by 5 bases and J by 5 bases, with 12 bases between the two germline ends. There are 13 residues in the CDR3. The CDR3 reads CASSTSGLTEAFF. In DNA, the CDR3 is TGTGCCAGCAGTACCTCCGGACTAACTGAAGCTTTCTTT.

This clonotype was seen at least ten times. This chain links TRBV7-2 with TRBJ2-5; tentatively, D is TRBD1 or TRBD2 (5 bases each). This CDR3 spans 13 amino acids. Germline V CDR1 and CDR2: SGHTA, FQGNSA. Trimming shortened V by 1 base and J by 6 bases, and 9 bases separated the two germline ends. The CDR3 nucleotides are TGTGCCAGCAGCTTAGGGCAGGGACAGACCCAGTACTTC. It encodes CASSLGQGQTQYF.

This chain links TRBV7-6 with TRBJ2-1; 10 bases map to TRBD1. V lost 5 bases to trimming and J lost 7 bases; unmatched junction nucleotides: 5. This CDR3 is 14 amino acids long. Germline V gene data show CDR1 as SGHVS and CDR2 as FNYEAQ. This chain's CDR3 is CASSHGTGVNEQFF. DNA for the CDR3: TGTGCCAGCAGCCACGGGACAGGGGTGAATGAGCAGTTCTTC.

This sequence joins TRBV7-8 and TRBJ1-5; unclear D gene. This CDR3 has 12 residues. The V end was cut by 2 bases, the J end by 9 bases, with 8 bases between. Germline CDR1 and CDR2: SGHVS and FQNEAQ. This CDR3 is CASSLFPAPQHF. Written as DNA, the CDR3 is TGTGCCAGCAGCTTATTCCCTGCGCCCCAGCATTTT.

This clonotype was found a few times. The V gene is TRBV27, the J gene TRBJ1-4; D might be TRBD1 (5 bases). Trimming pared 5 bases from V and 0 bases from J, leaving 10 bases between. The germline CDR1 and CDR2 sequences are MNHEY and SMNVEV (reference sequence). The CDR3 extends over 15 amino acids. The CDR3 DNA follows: TGTGCCAGCAGTGCTACAGGTTCAACTAATGAAAAACTGTTTTTT. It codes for CASSATGSTNEKLFF.

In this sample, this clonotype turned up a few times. CDR3 residues: CASSVMTGVEEAFF. The CDR3 DNA is TGTGCCAGCAGTGTTATGACAGGGGTCGAAGAAGCTTTCTTT. This chain links TRBV2 with TRBJ1-1; 8 nucleotides align to TRBD1. The CDR3 spans 14 residues. CDR1 and CDR2 from the germline V gene are SNHLY and FYNNEI. The V gene end was trimmed by 4 bases and the J gene end by 8 bases; junction bases not matched to a gene: 9.

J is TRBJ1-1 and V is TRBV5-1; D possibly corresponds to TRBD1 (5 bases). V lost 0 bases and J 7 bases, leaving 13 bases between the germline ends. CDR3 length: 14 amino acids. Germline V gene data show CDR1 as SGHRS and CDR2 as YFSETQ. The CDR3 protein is CASSLGGVEFEAFF. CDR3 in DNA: TGCGCCAGCAGCTTGGGGGGCGTCGAATTTGAAGCTTTCTTT.

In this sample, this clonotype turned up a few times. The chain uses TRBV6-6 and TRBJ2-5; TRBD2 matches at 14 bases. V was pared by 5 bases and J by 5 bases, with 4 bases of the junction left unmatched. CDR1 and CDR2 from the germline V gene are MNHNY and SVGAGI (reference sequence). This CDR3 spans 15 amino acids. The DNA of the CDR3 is TGTGCCAGCAGTCCGGGACTAGCGGGGGCTGAGACCCAGTACTTC. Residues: CASSPGLAGAETQYF.

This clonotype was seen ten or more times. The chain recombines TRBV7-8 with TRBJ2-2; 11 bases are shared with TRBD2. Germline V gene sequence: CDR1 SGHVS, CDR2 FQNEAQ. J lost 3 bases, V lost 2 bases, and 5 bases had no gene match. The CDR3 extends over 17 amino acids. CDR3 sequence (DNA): TGTGCCAGCAGCTTATCTAGCGGGGGGACCCACACCGGGGAGCTGTTTTTT. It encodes CASSLSSGGTHTGELFF. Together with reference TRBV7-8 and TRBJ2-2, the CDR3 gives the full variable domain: GAGVSQSPRYKVAKRGQDVALRCDPISGHVSLFWYQQALGQGPEFLTYFQNEAQLDKSGLPSDRFFAERPEGSVSTLKIQRTQQEDSAVYLCASSLSSGGTHTGELFFGEGSRLTVL.

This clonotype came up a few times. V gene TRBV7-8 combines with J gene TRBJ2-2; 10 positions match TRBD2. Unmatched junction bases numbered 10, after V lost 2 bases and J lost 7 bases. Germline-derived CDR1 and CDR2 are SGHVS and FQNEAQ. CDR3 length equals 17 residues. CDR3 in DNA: TGTGCCAGCAGCTTATTTGGACTAGCGGCCCCGGGCGGGGAGCTGTTTTTT. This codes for CASSLFGLAAPGGELFF. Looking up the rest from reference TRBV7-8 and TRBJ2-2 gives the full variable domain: GAGVSQSPRYKVAKRGQDVALRCDPISGHVSLFWYQQALGQGPEFLTYFQNEAQLDKSGLPSDRFFAERPEGSVSTLKIQRTQQEDSAVYLCASSLFGLAAPGGELFFGEGSRLTVL.

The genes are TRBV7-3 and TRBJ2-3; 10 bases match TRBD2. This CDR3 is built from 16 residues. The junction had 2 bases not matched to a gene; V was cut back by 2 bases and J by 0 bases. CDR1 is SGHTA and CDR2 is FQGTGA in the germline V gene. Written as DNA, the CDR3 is TGTGCCAGCAGCTTAGGACTAGCGGCGAGCACAGATACGCAGTATTTT. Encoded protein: CASSLGLAASTDTQYF.

Here the CDR3 DNA reads TGTGCCAGCAGCTTACGGGACACTTACGAGCAGTACTTC. It is translated as CASSLRDTYEQYF. V usage is TRBV7-9 and J usage is TRBJ2-7; a possible D gene is TRBD1 (6 bases). Trimming pared 2 bases from V and 4 bases from J, leaving 9 bases between. The CDR3 covers 13 residues. Germline V lookup: CDR1 SEHNR, CDR2 FQNEAQ (reference sequence). The variable domain in full, completed from reference TRBV7-9 and TRBJ2-7, reads DTGVSQNPRHKITKRGQNVTFRCDPISEHNRLYWYRQTLGQGPEFLTYFQNEAQLEKSRLLSDRFSAERPKGSFSTLEIQRTEQGDSAMYLCASSLRDTYEQYFGPGTRLTVT.

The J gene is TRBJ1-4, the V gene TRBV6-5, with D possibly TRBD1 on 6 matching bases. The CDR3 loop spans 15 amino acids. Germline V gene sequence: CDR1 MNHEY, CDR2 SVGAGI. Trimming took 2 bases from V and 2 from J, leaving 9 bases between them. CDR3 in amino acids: CASSYEGGTNEKLFF. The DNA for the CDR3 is TGTGCCAGCAGTTACGAAGGGGGGACTAATGAAAAACTGTTTTTT.

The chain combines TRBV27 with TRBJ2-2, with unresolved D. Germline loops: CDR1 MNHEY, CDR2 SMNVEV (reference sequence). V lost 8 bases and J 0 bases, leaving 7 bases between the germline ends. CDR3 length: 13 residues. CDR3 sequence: CASWETNTGELFF. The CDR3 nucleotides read TGTGCCAGCTGGGAAACGAACACCGGGGAGCTGTTTTTT.

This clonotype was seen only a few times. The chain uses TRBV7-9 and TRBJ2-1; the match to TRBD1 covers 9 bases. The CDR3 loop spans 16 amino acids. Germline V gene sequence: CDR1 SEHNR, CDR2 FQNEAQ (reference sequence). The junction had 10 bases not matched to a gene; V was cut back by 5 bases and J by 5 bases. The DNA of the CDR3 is TGTGCCAGCAGCCTCAGGGGGGACAGGGCTAACAATGAGCAGTTCTTC. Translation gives CASSLRGDRANNEQFF.